A single sample is the source of the 27 T cell receptor beta chains below, sequenced in a study of T cell repertoires in cytomegalovirus infection. TCRdb re-called the reads with MiXCR, one entry per CDR3 protein. The sample holds hundreds of thousands of distinct CDR3 sequences, 20% to 25% seen once. What was sequenced was CD8+ T cells from PBMCs. The receptors were gathered from a human donor in good health (CMV status not recorded). Some clones in this sample may be carry-over from other donors' samples.

This clonotype has at least ten counts. CDR3 sequence: CASSSGPPNTGELFF. CDR3 sequence (DNA): TGTGCCAGCAGCTCGGGACCGCCGAACACCGGGGAGCTGTTTTTT. The chain recombines TRBV7-2 with TRBJ2-2; D might be TRBD1 or TRBD2, each matching 5 bases. The germline V gene has CDR1 SGHTA and CDR2 FQGNSA. The ends were cut back, 4 bases at V and 0 bases at J, with 9 bases in the middle. CDR3 size: 15 residues.

The J gene is TRBJ2-3, the V gene TRBV3-1; D is ambiguous. Trimming removed 0 bases from V and 5 bases from J, with 15 bases in between. This CDR3 region has 16 residues. Germline V gene lookup returns CDR1 LGHDT and CDR2 YNNKEL (reference sequence). In DNA form, the CDR3 reads TGTGCCAGCAGCCAAGACCTGGGTCGGCGCAGAGATACGCAGTATTTT. Residues: CASSQDLGRRRDTQYF.

The rearrangement uses TRBV28 and TRBJ1-5; D gene unclear. The V end lost 10 bases, the J end lost 5 bases, and 21 bases lay between the germline ends. Germline V gene lookup returns CDR1 MDHEN and CDR2 SYDVKM. This CDR3 is 15 amino acids long. CDR3 bases: TGTGCCACCTCTCGTAGAGGAAAAAACGATCAGCCCCAGCATTTT. This sequence encodes CATSRRGKNDQPQHF.

This clonotype was observed many times. V is TRBV7-2 and J is TRBJ1-2; D is unresolved. The CDR3 totals 18 residues. Germline V CDR1 and CDR2: SGHTA, FQGNSA. V lost 5 bases, J lost 7 bases, and 29 bases lay in between. The CDR3 sequence is CASSPFVRADFDTGGYTF. As DNA, the CDR3 is TGTGCCAGCAGCCCGTTCGTGCGAGCGGACTTTGATACTGGTGGCTACACCTTC.

The V and J genes are TRBV3-1 and TRBJ2-1; TRBD2 matches at 9 bases. CDR1 and CDR2 (germline): LGHDT, YNNKEL (reference sequence). The CDR3 length is 19 residues. The trim removed 1 base at V and 1 base at J, leaving 11 bases unmatched. CDR3 region: CASSQGPTQRGASYNEQFF. CDR3 nucleotides: TGTGCCAGCAGCCAAGGACCCACCCAGCGGGGGGCTTCCTACAATGAGCAGTTCTTC.

This clonotype occurred many times. The genes are TRBV7-9 and TRBJ2-1, with 8 bases aligning to TRBD1. V gave up 3 bases and J gave up 0 bases; unmatched junction bases: 4. The CDR3 contains 16 residues. The V gene's germline CDR1 is SEHNR and CDR2 FQNEAQ (reference sequence). CDR3 in DNA: TGTGCCAGCAGCTTCTATGACAGGGGCTCCTACAATGAGCAGTTCTTC. Translating it yields CASSFYDRGSYNEQFF.

The chain is built from TRBV28 and TRBJ1-1; perhaps TRBD1 as D (6 bases). This CDR3 has 16 amino acids. Germline V lookup: CDR1 MDHEN, CDR2 SYDVKM. V lost 6 bases, J lost 7 bases, and 24 bases lay in between. The CDR3 region is CASSRRTVRAYDEAFF. CDR3 in DNA: TGTGCCAGCAGCCGAAGGACAGTTCGCGCCTATGATGAAGCTTTCTTT. The complete variable domain, with remaining parts taken from reference TRBV28 and TRBJ1-1, reads DVKVTQSSRYLVKRTGEKVFLECVQDMDHENMFWYRQDPGLGLRLIYFSYDVKMKEKGDIPEGYSVSREKKERFSLILESASTNQTSMYLCASSRRTVRAYDEAFFGQGTRLTVV.

This clonotype was found a few times. The rearrangement joins TRBV7-8 to TRBJ2-7, with 7 bases matching TRBD2. Germline assignment: CDR1 SGHVS and CDR2 FQNEAQ. CDR3 size: 14 residues. The trim removed 5 bases at V and 3 bases at J, leaving 7 bases unmatched. Here the CDR3 DNA reads TGTGCCAGCAGCCCCGGGGCTAGCGGCTACGAGCAGTACTTC. Translated, it gives CASSPGASGYEQYF. Complete variable domain (other parts from reference TRBV7-8 and TRBJ2-7): GAGVSQSPRYKVAKRGQDVALRCDPISGHVSLFWYQQALGQGPEFLTYFQNEAQLDKSGLPSDRFFAERPEGSVSTLKIQRTQQEDSAVYLCASSPGASGYEQYFGPGTRLTVT.

This clonotype was seen repeatedly, ten times or more. V and J are TRBV12-3 or TRBV12-4 and TRBJ2-1, with 7 bases lining up with TRBD1. Unmatched junction bases numbered 4, after V lost 0 bases and J lost 14 bases. The CDR3 is 12 amino acids. The CDR3 DNA reads TGTGCCAGCAGTTTAGCCGACAGGGTGGAGTTCTTC. Protein: CASSLADRVEFF.

This clonotype appeared many times. This chain joins TRBV28 and TRBJ1-1; 7 bases fit TRBD1. The J segment lost 4 bases and the V segment lost 6 bases, leaving 14 bases of the junction unmatched. The germline CDR1 and CDR2 sequences are MDHEN and SYDVKM. The CDR3 runs 16 residues. The DNA for the CDR3 is TGTGCCAGCAGCCCCGGGAGGGGGCGATTGGGCACTGAAGCTTTCTTT. As protein: CASSPGRGRLGTEAFF.

This clonotype was picked up a small number of times. The chain couples TRBV12-3 or TRBV12-4 to TRBJ2-2, with a possible D match to TRBD1 (5 bases). The CDR3 is 16 amino acids. Trimming removed 3 bases from V and 0 bases from J, with 11 bases in between. CDR3 nucleotides: TGTGCCAGCAGTTTTTTTTGGGGCCCGAACACCGGGGAGCTGTTTTTT. Protein product: CASSFFWGPNTGELFF.

This clonotype was seen at least ten times. The V gene is TRBV7-2, the J gene TRBJ2-4, with TRBD2 matching 7 bases. V was pared by 3 bases and J by 0 bases, with 5 bases of the junction left unmatched. The CDR3 has 16 amino acids. Germline assignment: CDR1 SGHTA and CDR2 FQGNSA. The CDR3 region is CASSLVSGSAKNIQYF. CDR3 DNA: TGTGCCAGCAGCTTGGTTAGCGGGTCAGCCAAAAACATTCAGTACTTC. Using reference TRBV7-2 and TRBJ2-4 for the parts outside the CDR3, the full variable domain is GAGVSQSPSNKVTEKGKDVELRCDPISGHTALYWYRQSLGQGLEFLIYFQGNSAPDKSGLPSDRFSAERTGGSVSTLTIQRTQQEDSAVYLCASSLVSGSAKNIQYFGAGTRLSVL.

This chain connects TRBV29-1 to TRBJ1-5; D is unresolved. V dropped 5 bases and J dropped 2 bases, with 10 bases sitting between them. The CDR3 contains 13 residues. From germline, CDR1 is SQVTM and CDR2 ANQGSEA. This CDR3 is CSVRAGGNQPQHF. For the CDR3, the DNA is TGCAGCGTTCGCGCGGGAGGCAATCAGCCCCAGCATTTT.

This clonotype was seen ten or more times. This rearrangement joins TRBV11-2 to TRBJ2-5; TRBD2 is a possible D gene (5 bases). The CDR3 consists of 14 residues. Germline assignment: CDR1 SGHAT and CDR2 FQNNGV. V gave up 4 bases and J gave up 5 bases, with 14 bases separating them. This CDR3 is CASSSGSLWETQYF. DNA of the CDR3: TGTGCCAGCAGCTCTGGGAGTTTATGGGAGACCCAGTACTTC.

This clonotype was seen ten or more times. V usage is TRBV28 and J usage is TRBJ2-1; D call uncertain. This CDR3 has 16 amino acids. Trimming shortened V by 1 base and J by 10 bases, and 20 bases separated the two germline ends. In germline, CDR1 is MDHEN, CDR2 SYDVKM. The CDR3 DNA follows: TGTGCCAGCAGTTTATCCCCCACGACCCCTGGAATCGAGCAGTTCTTC. As protein: CASSLSPTTPGIEQFF.

The V gene is TRBV4-3, the J gene TRBJ2-1, with 16 positions matching TRBD2. V dropped 4 bases and J dropped 2; count of bases not matched to a gene: 5. This CDR3 has 18 amino acids. Germline assignment: CDR1 LGHNA and CDR2 YSLEER. For the CDR3, the DNA is TGCGCCAGCAGCCTGTCGGGACTAGCGGGGGGGCCCTACAATGAGCAGTTCTTC. Translated, it gives CASSLSGLAGGPYNEQFF.

The chain combines TRBV7-6 with TRBJ2-2; TRBD1 or TRBD2 may be the D gene (6 bases each). Trimming left V 5 bases short and J 4 bases short, with 17 bases between. Germline lookup yields CDR1 SGHVS and CDR2 FNYEAQ. This CDR3 contains 16 residues. CDR3 in DNA: TGTGCCAGCAGCCTCCCGAGGGGGGTCGGCACCGGGGAGCTGTTTTTT. It yields the protein CASSLPRGVGTGELFF.

At least ten counts were recorded for this clonotype. The V call is TRBV10-3, the J call TRBJ1-2; TRBD1 aligns across 8 bases. Germline V gives CDR1 ENHRY, CDR2 SYGVKD. The CDR3 consists of 12 residues. V trimming: 4 bases; J trimming: 10 bases; junction bases outside the gene matches: 5. CDR3 DNA: TGTGCCATCAGTGCAGGGCAGGGGGCCTACACCTTC. Amino acid sequence: CAISAGQGAYTF.

This clonotype was detected a few times. CDR3: CASSLKDRVPGNTIYF. In DNA, the CDR3 is TGTGCCAGCAGCTTAAAGGACAGGGTGCCGGGAAACACCATATATTTT. The chain employs TRBV7-9 and TRBJ1-3; TRBD1 matches at 8 bases. The V gene end was trimmed by 2 bases and the J gene end by 4 bases; junction bases not matched to a gene: 7. The CDR3 consists of 16 residues. CDR1 and CDR2 (germline): SEHNR, FQNEAQ (reference sequence).

V and J are TRBV11-2 and TRBJ2-7, with D perhaps TRBD1 (5 bases). The V gene's germline CDR1 is SGHAT and CDR2 FQNNGV. The CDR3 loop spans 14 amino acids. Between the trimmed V and J ends, which lost 1 base and 7 bases, there was a span of 14 bases. The CDR3 DNA sequence: TGTGCCAGCAGCTTAGTCCCCTGGGGCGAAGAGCAGTACTTC. As protein: CASSLVPWGEEQYF. Full variable domain (remainder filled in from reference TRBV11-2 and TRBJ2-7): EAGVAQSPRYKIIEKRQSVAFWCNPISGHATLYWYQQILGQGPKLLIQFQNNGVVDDSQLPKDRFSAERLKGVDSTLKIQPAKLEDSAVYLCASSLVPWGEEQYFGPGTRLTVT.

The genes are TRBV28 and TRBJ2-7, with no clear D. Between the trimmed V and J ends, which lost 8 bases and 0 bases, there was a span of 11 bases. CDR1 is MDHEN and CDR2 is SYDVKM in the germline V gene. This CDR3 has 13 amino acids. The CDR3 spells CASRLQSSYEQYV. In DNA, the CDR3 is TGTGCCAGCCGATTACAGAGCTCCTACGAGCAGTACGTC.

The genes are TRBV20-1 and TRBJ1-2, with D possibly TRBD1 on 5 matching bases. Germline lookup yields CDR1 DFQATT and CDR2 SNEGSKA (reference sequence). The CDR3 has 12 residues. The CDR3 here is CGARQKEYGYTF. The CDR3 region has the DNA TGCGGGGCTAGGCAGAAGGAGTATGGCTACACCTTC.

This clonotype was counted at least ten times. The gene calls are TRBV12-5 and TRBJ2-1; no firm D call. V lost 0 bases, J lost 9 bases, and 0 bases lay in between. From germline, CDR1 is LGHNT and CDR2 FRNRAP. The CDR3 runs to 10 residues. The CDR3 coding sequence is TGTGCTAGTGGTTTGGTTGAGCAGTTCTTC. Translation: CASGLVEQFF. Looking up the rest from reference TRBV12-5 and TRBJ2-1 gives the full variable domain: DARVTQTPRHKVTEMGQEVTMRCQPILGHNTVFWYRQTMMQGLELLAYFRNRAPLDDSGMPKDRFSAEMPDATLATLKIQPSEPRDSAVYFCASGLVEQFFGPGTRLTVL.

This clonotype was found many times. This rearrangement joins TRBV7-8 to TRBJ1-2; D unclear. Between the trimmed V and J ends, which lost 5 bases and 0 bases, there was a span of 16 bases. This CDR3 has 16 residues. From germline, CDR1 is SGHVS and CDR2 FQNEAQ. The CDR3: CASSELGREANYGYTF. In nucleotides, the CDR3 is TGTGCCAGCAGCGAACTCGGCCGAGAAGCTAACTATGGCTACACCTTC.

This clonotype was seen at least ten times. This chain connects TRBV11-1 to TRBJ2-7; TRBD2 aligns across 11 bases. V lost 5 bases to trimming and J lost 5 bases; unmatched junction nucleotides: 8. The germline gives CDR1 SGHAT, CDR2 FQDESV (reference sequence). The CDR3 extends over 15 amino acids. The CDR3 coding sequence is TGTGCCAGCAGCCTGTCTAGCGGGGGGATCCACGAGCAGTACGTC. This gives the protein CASSLSSGGIHEQYV.

The rearrangement uses TRBV6-5 and TRBJ2-7; tentative D call: TRBD2 (6 bases). CDR3 length equals 11 residues. Trimming removed 6 bases from V and 13 bases from J, with 16 bases in between. Germline CDR1 reads MNHEY; CDR2 reads SVGAGI. This CDR3 reads CASRGGLVSYF. The CDR3 DNA reads as TGTGCCAGCAGGGGAGGACTGGTTAGTTACTTC.

This clonotype has ten or more counts. The chain couples TRBV3-1 to TRBJ2-5; 7 bases are shared with TRBD2. The CDR3 is 14 amino acids. The J segment lost 2 bases and the V segment lost 2 bases, leaving 2 bases of the junction unmatched. Germline-derived CDR1 and CDR2 are LGHDT and YNNKEL (reference sequence). CDR3 loop: CASSQPAGQETQYF. The CDR3 DNA sequence: TGTGCCAGCAGCCAACCAGCGGGGCAAGAGACCCAGTACTTC.